There are a few counts of the clone carrying this T cell receptor beta chain. Its antigen is as yet unknown. Germline V gene sequence: CDR1 SGHDT, CDR2 YYEEEE. Trimming left V 0 bases short and J 0 bases short, with 11 bases between. This CDR3 has 16 amino acids. cDNA was made by 5'RACE with 10-nucleotide random UMIs. One entry per CDR3 protein, called by TCRdb with MiXCR from the 5' RACE reads. The sample records approximately 20,000 distinct CDR3 sequences, 17% being singletons. Sorted libraries were derived from about 1 million CD4+ or CD8+ T cells. This sample was included in a study of neurological immune-mediated disorders. On the study more broadly: Of the 34 patients who had multiple sclerosis, around 30 had the relapsing-remitting form and 3 had the secondary progressive form. Study findings and constraints: The greatest TCR clonal expansion appeared in HTLV-1-associated myelopathy and the smallest, falling below healthy controls, in multiple sclerosis.

The chain is built from TRBV5-6 and TRBJ2-3; D is perhaps TRBD2 (6 bases). This clonotype originated in a woman younger than 30 with multiple sclerosis. The sequencing input was CD8+ T cells from blood. CDR3 loop: CASSLGPGASTDTQYF. CDR3 DNA: TGTGCCAGCAGCTTGGGTCCGGGAGCTAGCACAGATACGCAGTATTTT.